What follows are 25 T cell receptor beta chains derived from one specimen sequenced in a study of T cells in Graves' hyperthyroidism and ophthalmopathy. Amplification targeted TCR beta CDR3 regions from RNA transcripts. The TCR CDR3 was amplified in a first-round RT-PCR using the HTBI primer set. TCRdb called the multiplex PCR reads again in MiXCR, with one record for every CDR3 protein. This repertoire shows 550,000 to 850,000 distinct CDR3 sequences, 18% found once; its top ten account for approximately 16%. Sequenced material: blood. Receptor source: a woman between 50 and 59 years old with Graves' hyperthyroidism that later progressed to Graves' ophthalmopathy.

The CDR3 here is CASSSWDRERVGYTF. The CDR3, as DNA: TGCGCCAGCAGCAGCTGGGACAGGGAGAGGGTTGGCTACACCTTC. The V and J genes are TRBV5-1 and TRBJ1-2, with TRBD1 matching 9 bases. The ends lost 4 bases at V and 7 bases at J; junction bases unmatched: 11. This CDR3 contains 15 residues. Germline V gene sequence: CDR1 SGHRS, CDR2 YFSETQ. The whole variable domain, remainder taken from reference TRBV5-1 and TRBJ1-2, is KAGVTQTPRYLIKTRGQQVTLSCSPISGHRSVSWYQQTPGQGLQFLFEYFSETQRNKGNFPGRFSGRQFSNSRSEMNVSTLELGDSALYLCASSSWDRERVGYTFGSGTRLTVV.

This clonotype was counted only a few times. This sequence joins TRBV5-1 and TRBJ2-7; D gene unclear. Germline loops: CDR1 SGHRS, CDR2 YFSETQ. The V and J ends lost 0 bases and 3 bases respectively, with 13 bases between them. The CDR3 is made up of 15 amino acids. CDR3 loop: CASSLALGSSYEQYF. The CDR3 coding sequence is TGCGCCAGCAGCTTGGCCTTAGGCAGTAGCTACGAGCAGTACTTC.

Here the CDR3 DNA reads TGCAGTCACGGGGAGGGGTACGAGCAGTACTTC. Translated, it gives CSHGEGYEQYF. J is TRBJ2-7 and V is TRBV29-1; TRBD2 aligns across 7 bases. This CDR3 spans 11 amino acids. Germline loops: CDR1 SQVTM, CDR2 ANQGSEA.

The table lists this clonotype with many counts. J is TRBJ2-7 and V is TRBV5-1, with D possibly TRBD1 on 5 matching bases. Trimming pared 10 bases from V and 0 bases from J, leaving 17 bases between. The V gene's germline CDR1 is SGHRS and CDR2 YFSETQ. The CDR3 is 14 amino acids. The CDR3 reads CADRVGPSSYEQYF. CDR3 nucleotides: TGCGCCGACCGCGTGGGGCCGAGCTCCTACGAGCAGTACTTC.

This clonotype appeared a few times. The chain is built from TRBV5-5 and TRBJ1-3; D unclear. Per the germline V gene, CDR1 is SGHKS and CDR2 is YYEKEE (reference sequence). The CDR3 is made up of 16 amino acids. V lost 4 bases to trimming and J lost 0 bases, with 14 bases between them. The CDR3 sequence: CASSTHGMGSGNTIYF. The CDR3, as DNA: TGTGCCAGCAGCACTCACGGAATGGGCTCTGGAAACACCATATATTTT.

In regard to this clonotype: This may be a read error: a much more frequent sequence differs by one nucleotide. The chain recombines TRBV4-2 with TRBJ2-1; D not certain. V was clipped by 0 bases and J by 9 bases, with 6 bases between them. This CDR3 spans 12 amino acids. Germline CDR1 and CDR2: LGHNA and YNFKEQ. CDR3 DNA sequence: TGTGCCAGCAGCCAAGATTGGGGTGAGCAGTTCTTC. It specifies CASSQDWGEQFF.

Of note for this clonotype: Sequence at one end of the junction differs from germline and may be a read error. The rearrangement joins TRBV7-8 to TRBJ1-3; tentative D call: TRBD1 (5 bases). Germline loops: CDR1 SGHVS, CDR2 FQNEAQ. The CDR3 runs 16 residues. This chain's CDR3 is CASSLARREAGNTIHF. Written as DNA, the CDR3 is TGTGCCAGCAGCTTAGCGCGCAGGGAAGCTGGAAACACCATACATTTT.

This clonotype was detected a few times. V is TRBV5-1 and J is TRBJ1-5, with a weak D call TRBD1 (5 bases). CDR1 is SGHRS and CDR2 is YFSETQ in the germline V gene. The CDR3 is 15 residues long. Deletions cut 0 bases from V and 5 bases from J, with 12 bases between. In nucleotides, the CDR3 is TGCGCCAGCAGCTTGGGGGCAGGGATGCATCAGCCCCAGCATTTT. Protein sequence: CASSLGAGMHQPQHF. Drawing the rest from reference TRBV5-1 and TRBJ1-5, the complete variable domain is KAGVTQTPRYLIKTRGQQVTLSCSPISGHRSVSWYQQTPGQGLQFLFEYFSETQRNKGNFPGRFSGRQFSNSRSEMNVSTLELGDSALYLCASSLGAGMHQPQHFGDGTRLSIL.

This clonotype was counted many times. The J gene is TRBJ1-1, the V gene TRBV2; D is undetermined. The germline V gene has CDR1 SNHLY and CDR2 FYNNEI. The germline V and J ends were trimmed by 11 bases and 4 bases, with 20 bases remaining between them. The CDR3 is 14 residues long. The CDR3 bases are TGTGCCGGCCGACCCACTCTCGGGCTCACTGAAGCTTTCTTT. It specifies CAGRPTLGLTEAFF.

This clonotype was recorded at least ten times. The rearrangement links TRBV7-2 to TRBJ2-1, with unresolved D. V shed 4 bases and J shed 0 bases, with 7 bases lying between them. In germline, CDR1 is SGHTA, CDR2 FQGNSA. This CDR3 spans 14 amino acids. CDR3 residues: CASSSATSYNEQFF. The CDR3 DNA is TGTGCCAGCAGCTCGGCGACCTCCTACAATGAGCAGTTCTTC.

CDR3 bases: TGTGCCAGCAGCACAGACAGGGAACATGATGGCTACACCTTC. This encodes CASSTDREHDGYTF. The chain has TRBV9 and TRBJ1-2, with 7 nucleotides matching TRBD1. CDR3 length: 14 amino acids. Germline V gene lookup returns CDR1 SGDLS and CDR2 YYNGEE. Unmatched junction bases numbered 9, after V lost 4 bases and J lost 6 bases. Complete variable domain (other parts from reference TRBV9 and TRBJ1-2): DSGVTQTPKHLITATGQRVTLRCSPRSGDLSVYWYQQSLDQGLQFLIQYYNGEERAKGNILERFSAQQFPDLHSELNLSSLELGDSALYFCASSTDREHDGYTFGSGTRLTVV.

This clonotype was recorded many times. The chain has TRBV18 and TRBJ2-1; 7 bases are shared with TRBD1. The germline CDR1 and CDR2 sequences are KGHSH and LQKENI. V lost 4 bases, J lost 5 bases, and 8 bases stayed unmatched. The CDR3 sequence is 15 residues long. The CDR3 DNA follows: TGTGCCAGCTCACGGACGGGACAGTCCGACAATGAGCAGTTCTTC. Translated, it gives CASSRTGQSDNEQFF. The variable domain in full, with the rest retrieved from reference TRBV18 and TRBJ2-1, is NAGVMQNPRHLVRRRGQEARLRCSPMKGHSHVYWYRQLPEEGLKFMVYLQKENIIDESGMPKERFSAEFPKEGPSILRIQQVVRGDSAAYFCASSRTGQSDNEQFFGPGTRLTVL.

This clonotype was counted many times. The chain links TRBV2 to TRBJ1-6; D is ambiguous. Germline V gene lookup returns CDR1 SNHLY and CDR2 FYNNEI. V shed 6 bases and J shed 14 bases, with 11 bases lying between them. The CDR3 sequence is 11 residues long. CDR3 coding DNA: TGTGCCAGCAGCCTAAGCGTATCCCTCCACTTT. Protein: CASSLSVSLHF.

This clonotype was seen ten or more times. The rearrangement joins TRBV5-1 to TRBJ1-4, with 10 bases identical to TRBD1. J was trimmed by 4 bases and V by 3 bases; bases with no gene match: 0. The CDR3 runs to 14 residues. Germline V gene data show CDR1 as SGHRS and CDR2 as YFSETQ. This CDR3 reads CASSWTGGNEKLFF. The CDR3 DNA is TGCGCCAGCAGCTGGACAGGGGGTAATGAAAAACTGTTTTTT.

A few counts support this clonotype. The gene calls are TRBV7-9 and TRBJ2-7; tentatively, D is TRBD1 or TRBD2 (7 bases each). Trimming stripped 3 bases from V and 2 bases from J, with 23 bases between. CDR1 is SEHNR and CDR2 is FQNEAQ in the germline V gene (reference sequence). CDR3 length: 18 amino acids. The chain's CDR3 is CASSFKGASGLHPYEQYF. In DNA form, the CDR3 reads TGTGCCAGCAGCTTTAAGGGGGCCTCGGGACTACACCCCTACGAGCAGTACTTC.

This clonotype has ten or more counts. The genes are TRBV3-1 and TRBJ2-3; possible D gene TRBD1, 6 bases. The CDR3 spans 16 residues. Trimming pared 1 base from V and 1 base from J, leaving 12 bases between. In germline, CDR1 is LGHDT, CDR2 YNNKEL (reference sequence). CDR3 in DNA: TGTGCCAGCAGCCAAGGGAGGACAGTCGGCACAGATACGCAGTATTTT. It translates to CASSQGRTVGTDTQYF.

The sample holds a few counts of this clonotype. The chain carries TRBV5-1 and TRBJ2-3; 7 bases align to TRBD2. Germline CDR1 and CDR2: SGHRS and YFSETQ. V lost 7 bases to trimming and J lost 4 bases; unmatched junction nucleotides: 6. The CDR3 totals 13 residues. The CDR3 is CASWEGSPDTQYF. Written as DNA, the CDR3 is TGCGCCAGCTGGGAGGGAAGCCCAGATACGCAGTATTTT.

The chain recombines TRBV7-9 with TRBJ2-7, with no clear D. This CDR3 contains 14 residues. CDR1 and CDR2 (germline): SEHNR, FQNEAQ (reference sequence). V lost 7 bases and J 6 bases, leaving 19 bases between the germline ends. CDR3 nucleotides: TGTGCCAGCACTCCTCCTCGAGTAGTTGGCGAGCAGTACTTC. Protein: CASTPPRVVGEQYF. Complete variable domain (other parts from reference TRBV7-9 and TRBJ2-7): DTGVSQNPRHKITKRGQNVTFRCDPISEHNRLYWYRQTLGQGPEFLTYFQNEAQLEKSRLLSDRFSAERPKGSFSTLEIQRTEQGDSAMYLCASTPPRVVGEQYFGPGTRLTVT.

The count of this clonotype is one. The V gene is TRBV11-2, the J gene TRBJ2-2; D gene uncertain. This CDR3 is built from 13 residues. Germline V lookup: CDR1 SGHAT, CDR2 FQNNGV. V was pared by 3 bases and J by 5 bases, with 7 bases between. The CDR3 loop reads CASSLMATGELFF. The DNA for the CDR3 is TGTGCCAGCAGCTTGATGGCGACCGGGGAGCTGTTTTTT.

This clonotype was found many times. The rearrangement links TRBV2 to TRBJ2-1; 14 bases match TRBD2. V shed 8 bases, J shed 5 bases, and the junction held 5 bases outside the gene matches. There are 15 residues in the CDR3. Looked up from germline, CDR1 is SNHLY and CDR2 is FYNNEI. Written as DNA, the CDR3 is TGTGCCAGCCGCTGGACTAGCGGGGGGAACAATGAGCAGTTCTTC. Protein: CASRWTSGGNNEQFF.

This clonotype was recorded at least ten times. The chain links TRBV5-1 to TRBJ2-1, with 10 nucleotides matching TRBD2. The germline gives CDR1 SGHRS, CDR2 YFSETQ. The V and J ends lost 5 bases and 7 bases, in that order; junction bases with no gene match: 9. CDR3 size: 15 residues. In DNA form, the CDR3 reads TGCGCCAGCAGTTCTGATCCGGGACTAGCGAATGAGCAGTTCTTC. It encodes CASSSDPGLANEQFF.

This clonotype occurred many times. V usage is TRBV12-3 or TRBV12-4 and J usage is TRBJ1-1; D remains unclear. The V and J ends lost 0 bases and 1 base respectively, with 12 bases between them. This CDR3 comprises 16 residues. In nucleotides, the CDR3 is TGTGCCAGCAGTTTAGCGGCACGGGAACCGAACACTGAAGCTTTCTTT. This codes for CASSLAAREPNTEAFF.

This clonotype showed up many times. The junction shows a germline mismatch at one end, possibly a read error. V is TRBV5-1 and J is TRBJ2-7; no definite D call. The CDR3 length is 12 residues. The germline V gene has CDR1 SGHRS and CDR2 YFSETQ. CDR3 protein: CASSSQGYEQYF. The CDR3 DNA follows: TGTGCCAGCAGCTCGCAAGGATACGAGCAGTACTTC.

This clonotype was counted ten times or more. The chain combines TRBV11-2 with TRBJ1-1, with TRBD1 as a possible D gene (6 bases). The germline CDR1 and CDR2 sequences are SGHAT and FQNNGV. V lost 5 bases, J lost 0 bases, and 13 bases lay in between. The CDR3 extends over 15 amino acids. CDR3 protein: CASSDPGVLNTEAFF. The CDR3 DNA is TGTGCCAGCAGCGACCCAGGGGTATTGAACACTGAAGCTTTCTTT.

This clonotype has more than one count but fewer than ten. The V gene is TRBV5-1, the J gene TRBJ2-1; 7 bases map to TRBD1. Germline V lookup: CDR1 SGHRS, CDR2 YFSETQ. Germline trimming cut 2 bases from V and 0 bases from J; bases unmatched to any gene: 8. The CDR3 extends over 17 amino acids. CDR3 nucleotides: TGCGCCAGCAGCTTCACGGACAGGCCGAGCTCCTACAATGAGCAGTTCTTC. Protein sequence: CASSFTDRPSSYNEQFF.